This T cell receptor (beta chain) emerged from a study of regulatory T cells in long-lasting Graves disease. Study overall: Antithyroid drug use was under 3 months in newly diagnosed Graves' patients.

Documented time point: newly diagnosed GD, antithyroid drugs for less than 3 months. Extracted RNA from PBMCs served as the source of the TCR library. This clonotype was seen at least ten times. Building the TCR beta libraries relied on iRepertoire HTBI primers, and CDR3 regions underwent Arm-PCR. TCRdb re-called the multiplex PCR reads through MiXCR, storing one row per CDR3 protein. In the table there are about 220,000 distinct CDR3 sequences, approximately 20% of which are singletons. The CDR3 runs to 15 residues. Trimming cost V 4 bases and J 0 bases, with 14 bases left between them. Germline-derived CDR1 and CDR2 are GTSNPN and SVGIG (reference sequence).

The TCR originated in a female donor with Graves disease. Here the sequenced sample was peripheral blood mononuclear cells (PBMCs), taken at new diagnosis, from a patient treated with antithyroid drugs. The rearrangement links TRBV30 to TRBJ2-3; TRBD1 is a possible D gene (6 bases). Here the CDR3 DNA reads TGTGCCTGGATCGACAGGACAACTAGCACAGATACGCAGTATTTT. Amino acids: CAWIDRTTSTDTQYF.